This record concerns one TCR beta chain sequence. Its antigen remains unknown. This sample stems from a study of cytomegalovirus exposure and HLA in healthy donors. Primers included in the PCR were 60 Vbeta and 13 Jbeta primers. Here immunoSEQ multiplex PCR was the method, and the copy in TCRdb shows in-frame clones only, minus some. Its table lists 90,000 to 150,000 clones. Study-wide results and limits: A previous analysis found most TCR beta V segments productive roughly 87% or roughly 30% of the time.

The TCR sequence derives from a man between 18 and 29 years old in good health and CMV-seronegative. Sequencing input: PBMCs.

The DNA for the CDR3 is TGTGCCAGCAGCTTATCGGGTTCCGACTACGAGCAGTACTTC. Translated, it gives CASSLSGSDYEQYF. The chain joins TRBV7-2 to TRBJ2-7, with D unresolved. Trimming pared 2 bases from V and 3 bases from J, leaving 11 bases between. The CDR3 has 14 residues. Germline assignment: CDR1 SGHTA and CDR2 FQGNSA.